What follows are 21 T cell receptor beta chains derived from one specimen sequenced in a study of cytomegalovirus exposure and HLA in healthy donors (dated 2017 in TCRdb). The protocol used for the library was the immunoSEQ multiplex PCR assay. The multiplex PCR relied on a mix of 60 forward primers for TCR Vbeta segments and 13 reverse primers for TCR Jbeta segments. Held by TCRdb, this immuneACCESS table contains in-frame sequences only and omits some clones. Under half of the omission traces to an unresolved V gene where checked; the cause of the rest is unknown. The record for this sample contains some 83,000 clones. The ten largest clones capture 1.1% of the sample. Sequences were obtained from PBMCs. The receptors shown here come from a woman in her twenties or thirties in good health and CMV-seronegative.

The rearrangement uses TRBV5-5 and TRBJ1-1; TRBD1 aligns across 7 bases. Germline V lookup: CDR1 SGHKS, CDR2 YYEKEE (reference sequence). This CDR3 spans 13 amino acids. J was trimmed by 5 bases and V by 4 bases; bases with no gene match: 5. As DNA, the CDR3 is TGTGCCAGCAGCCATAACAGGGGTACTGAAGCTTTCTTT. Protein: CASSHNRGTEAFF.

The CDR3 loop reads CASSSGQGWTEAFF. CDR3 nucleotide sequence: TGTGCCAGCAGCAGCGGACAGGGTTGGACTGAAGCTTTCTTT. This sequence joins TRBV5-5 and TRBJ1-1; 8 nucleotides align to TRBD1. Germline CDR1 and CDR2: SGHKS and YYEKEE (reference sequence). Unmatched junction bases numbered 7, after V lost 4 bases and J lost 5 bases. The CDR3 consists of 14 residues.

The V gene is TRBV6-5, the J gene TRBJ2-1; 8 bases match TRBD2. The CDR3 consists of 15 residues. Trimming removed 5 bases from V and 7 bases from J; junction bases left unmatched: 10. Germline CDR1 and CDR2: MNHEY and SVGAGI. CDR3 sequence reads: CASSPPGLEENEQFF. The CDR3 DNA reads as TGTGCCAGCAGTCCCCCGGGACTAGAAGAAAATGAGCAGTTCTTC.

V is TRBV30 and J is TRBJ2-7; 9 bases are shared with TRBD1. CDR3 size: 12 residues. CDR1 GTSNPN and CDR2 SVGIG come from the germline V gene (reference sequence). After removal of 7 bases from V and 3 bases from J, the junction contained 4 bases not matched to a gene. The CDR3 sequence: CAFGGQGYEQYF. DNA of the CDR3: TGTGCCTTCGGGGGACAGGGCTACGAGCAGTACTTC. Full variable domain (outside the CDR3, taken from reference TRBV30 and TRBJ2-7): SQTIHQWPATLVQPVGSPLSLECTVEGTSNPNLYWYRQAAGRGLQLLFYSVGIGQISSEVPQNLSASRPQDRQFILSSKKLLLSDSGFYLCAFGGQGYEQYFGPGTRLTVT.

CDR3 sequence (DNA): TGTGCCAGCAGCGAGGGCTTGGGATACACCGGGGAGCTGTTTTTT. The encoded protein is CASSEGLGYTGELFF. The chain carries TRBV28 and TRBJ2-2, with a tentative D call TRBD2 (5 bases). CDR3 length equals 15 residues. CDR1 and CDR2 from the germline V gene are MDHEN and SYDVKM. Deletions cut 6 bases from V and 3 bases from J, with 14 bases between. The whole variable domain, filled in from reference TRBV28 and TRBJ2-2, reads DVKVTQSSRYLVKRTGEKVFLECVQDMDHENMFWYRQDPGLGLRLIYFSYDVKMKEKGDIPEGYSVSREKKERFSLILESASTNQTSMYLCASSEGLGYTGELFFGEGSRLTVL.

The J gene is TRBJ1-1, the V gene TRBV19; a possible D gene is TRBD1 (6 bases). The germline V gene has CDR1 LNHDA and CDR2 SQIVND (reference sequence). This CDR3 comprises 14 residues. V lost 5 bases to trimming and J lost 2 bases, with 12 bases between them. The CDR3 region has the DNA TGTGCCAGTAGTCGTAAACAGGGAAACACTGAAGCTTTCTTT. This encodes CASSRKQGNTEAFF.

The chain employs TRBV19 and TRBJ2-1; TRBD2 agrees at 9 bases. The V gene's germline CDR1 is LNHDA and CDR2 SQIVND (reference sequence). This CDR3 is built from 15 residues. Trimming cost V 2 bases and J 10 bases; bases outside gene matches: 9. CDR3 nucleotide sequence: TGTGCCAGTAGTATACGGCTAGCGGGATTGCAGGAGCAGTTCTTC. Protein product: CASSIRLAGLQEQFF.

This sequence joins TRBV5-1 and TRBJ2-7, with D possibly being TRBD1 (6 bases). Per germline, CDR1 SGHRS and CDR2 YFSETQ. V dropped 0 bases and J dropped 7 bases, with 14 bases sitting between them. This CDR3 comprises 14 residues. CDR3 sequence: CASSLDSTGNEQYF. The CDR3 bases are TGCGCCAGCAGCTTGGACTCAACAGGGAATGAGCAGTACTTC.

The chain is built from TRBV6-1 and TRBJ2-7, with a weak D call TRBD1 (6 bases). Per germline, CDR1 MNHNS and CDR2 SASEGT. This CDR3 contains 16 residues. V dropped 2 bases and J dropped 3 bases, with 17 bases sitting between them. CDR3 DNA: TGTGCCAGCAGTGAAAAACAGGGCCCACCCTACTACGAGCAGTACTTC. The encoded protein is CASSEKQGPPYYEQYF.

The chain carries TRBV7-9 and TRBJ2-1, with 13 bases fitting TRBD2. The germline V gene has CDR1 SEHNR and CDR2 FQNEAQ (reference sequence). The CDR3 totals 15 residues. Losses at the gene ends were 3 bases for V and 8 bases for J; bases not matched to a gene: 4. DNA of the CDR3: TGTGCCAGCAGCTTCACTAGCGGGGGGGCCGATGAGCAGTTCTTC. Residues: CASSFTSGGADEQFF.

CDR3 in DNA: TGTGCCAGCAGCCCCTCATCGACAAGACTAGCGGGGGGTGACAATGAGCAGTTCTTC. Protein: CASSPSSTRLAGGDNEQFF. The chain employs TRBV7-9 and TRBJ2-1; 13 bases are shared with TRBD2. CDR3 length equals 19 residues. Germline V gene sequence: CDR1 SEHNR, CDR2 FQNEAQ (reference sequence). The V and J ends lost 5 bases and 5 bases, in that order; junction bases with no gene match: 15.

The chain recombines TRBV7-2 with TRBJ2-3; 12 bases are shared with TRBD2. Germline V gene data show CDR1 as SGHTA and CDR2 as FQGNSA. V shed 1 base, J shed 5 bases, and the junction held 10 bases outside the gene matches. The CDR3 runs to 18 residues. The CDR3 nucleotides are TGTGCCAGCAGCTTAGGTGTCGCTAGCGGGAGGGCCGGAGATACGCAGTATTTT. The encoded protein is CASSLGVASGRAGDTQYF.

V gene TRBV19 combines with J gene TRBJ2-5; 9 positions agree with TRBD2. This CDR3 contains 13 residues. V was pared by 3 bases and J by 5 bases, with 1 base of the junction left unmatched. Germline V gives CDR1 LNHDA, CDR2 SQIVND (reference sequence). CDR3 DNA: TGTGCCAGTAGTATCCTAGCGGGGGAGACCCAGTACTTC. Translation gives CASSILAGETQYF.

This CDR3 is CASSWGQGTGELFF. Here the CDR3 DNA reads TGTGCCAGCAGCTGGGGACAGGGGACCGGGGAGCTGTTTTTT. The chain employs TRBV7-9 and TRBJ2-2, with TRBD1 matching 10 bases. J was trimmed by 5 bases and V by 4 bases; bases with no gene match: 1. Germline CDR1 SEHNR, CDR2 FQNEAQ (reference sequence). The CDR3 extends over 14 amino acids.

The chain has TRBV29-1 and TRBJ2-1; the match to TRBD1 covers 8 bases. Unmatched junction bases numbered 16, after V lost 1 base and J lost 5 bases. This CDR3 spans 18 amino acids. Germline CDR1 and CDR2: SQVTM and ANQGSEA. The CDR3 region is CSVEGRAAGQGSDNEQFF. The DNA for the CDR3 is TGCAGCGTTGAAGGACGCGCTGCCGGACAGGGTTCCGACAATGAGCAGTTCTTC.

The CDR3, as DNA: TGTGCCTGGAGGGATCCGGGGTACGAGCAGTACTTC. Translation: CAWRDPGYEQYF. The chain links TRBV30 to TRBJ2-7; TRBD2 is a possible D gene (5 bases). The V gene's germline CDR1 is GTSNPN and CDR2 SVGIG (reference sequence). Trimming took off 3 bases at V and 4 bases at J, with 10 bases between the two ends. The CDR3 runs 12 residues.

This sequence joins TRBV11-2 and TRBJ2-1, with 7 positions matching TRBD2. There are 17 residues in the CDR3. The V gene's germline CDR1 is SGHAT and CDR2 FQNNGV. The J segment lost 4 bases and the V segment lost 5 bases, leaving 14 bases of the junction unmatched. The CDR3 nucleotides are TGTGCCAGCAGCCCAATCTCAAAGCGGGGCATATACAATGAGCAGTTCTTC. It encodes CASSPISKRGIYNEQFF.

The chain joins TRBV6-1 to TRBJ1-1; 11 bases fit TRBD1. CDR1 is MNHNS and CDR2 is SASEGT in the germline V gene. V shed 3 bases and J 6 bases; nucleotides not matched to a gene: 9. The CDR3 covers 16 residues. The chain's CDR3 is CASSDRGDRGSAEAFF. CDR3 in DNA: TGTGCCAGCAGTGACCGGGGGGACAGGGGGTCCGCTGAAGCTTTCTTT.

In DNA form, the CDR3 reads TGTGCCAGCACGGACAGGGGGAATGAGCAGTTCTTC. This gives the protein CASTDRGNEQFF. This rearrangement joins TRBV6-6 to TRBJ2-1, with 10 bases identical to TRBD1. The junction had 1 base not matched to a gene; V was cut back by 7 bases and J by 7 bases. The CDR3 extends over 12 amino acids. Germline CDR1 and CDR2: MNHNY and SVGAGI (reference sequence).

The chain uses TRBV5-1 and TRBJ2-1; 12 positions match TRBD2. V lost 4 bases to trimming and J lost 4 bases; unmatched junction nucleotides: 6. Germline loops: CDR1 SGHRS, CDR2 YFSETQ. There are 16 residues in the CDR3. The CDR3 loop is CASSKTSGGGYNEQFF. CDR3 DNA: TGCGCCAGCAGCAAGACTAGCGGGGGTGGGTACAATGAGCAGTTCTTC.

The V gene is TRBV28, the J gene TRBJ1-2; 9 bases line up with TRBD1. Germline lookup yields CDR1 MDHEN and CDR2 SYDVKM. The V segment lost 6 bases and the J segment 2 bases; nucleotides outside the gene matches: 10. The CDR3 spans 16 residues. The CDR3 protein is CASRTSLGTGNYGYTF. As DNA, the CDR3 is TGTGCCAGCAGAACCTCACTAGGGACAGGGAACTATGGCTACACCTTC.